One and the same sample provided the 19 T cell receptor beta chains below, sequenced in a study of vaccination and CD4 T cells after COVID-19. Sequencing of the DNA from cultured CD4+ T cells was carried out with the Oncomine TCR Beta short-read assay. MiXCR, applied by TCRdb to the PCR reads, yields one record per CDR3 protein. The table has about 14,000 distinct CDR3 sequences, roughly 43% seen once. Their specific antigens are unknown. The treatment denotes: approximately 9-day PBMC culture with coronavirus spike peptide pools or control peptides (ViraFEST assay). The sample comprised CD4+ T cells from blood, cultured in vitro. The receptors were sampled from a human donor who had recovered from COVID-19.

This clonotype was observed once. The chain uses TRBV20-1 and TRBJ2-5; D remains unclear. This CDR3 is 14 amino acids long. Germline V lookup: CDR1 DFQATT, CDR2 SNEGSKA (reference sequence). V lost 3 bases, J lost 4 bases, and 15 bases lay in between. The CDR3 coding sequence is TGCAGTGCTAGGGTACCTATAGCATCAGAGACCCAGTACTTC. As protein: CSARVPIASETQYF.

Only a few counts were recorded for this clonotype. The chain combines TRBV7-2 with TRBJ2-2; either TRBD1 or TRBD2 may fit D (5 bases each). The CDR3 covers 14 residues. Per germline, CDR1 SGHTA and CDR2 FQGNSA. V shed 3 bases and J shed 8 bases, with 13 bases lying between them. In DNA, the CDR3 is TGTGCCAGCAGCTTGGGGACCACCCAGGGGGAGCTGTTTTTT. Translating it yields CASSLGTTQGELFF.

This clonotype was found a few times. The chain employs TRBV6-5 and TRBJ1-2, with D perhaps matching TRBD1 (6 bases). V was trimmed by 2 bases and J by 5 bases, leaving 21 bases between them. This CDR3 spans 17 amino acids. Germline V gene sequence: CDR1 MNHEY, CDR2 SVGAGI. CDR3 DNA sequence: TGTGCCAGCAGTTACCCCCGCGGACAGATGCAAGTTTATGGCTACACCTTC. Amino acid sequence: CASSYPRGQMQVYGYTF.

In this sample, this clonotype turned up once. This chain links TRBV4-2 with TRBJ2-5; maybe TRBD1 (5 bases). Germline assignment: CDR1 LGHNA and CDR2 YNFKEQ. The CDR3 consists of 15 residues. V lost 4 bases, J lost 1 base, and 13 bases lay in between. The DNA of the CDR3 is TGTGCCAGCAGCCCCCTGACAAGGGGCCAAGAGACCCAGTACTTC. Its translation: CASSPLTRGQETQYF.

There are a few counts of this clonotype. The chain joins TRBV6-1 to TRBJ1-2, with no clear D. This CDR3 has 12 amino acids. CDR1 and CDR2 (germline): MNHNS, SASEGT. Deletions cut 4 bases from V and 13 bases from J, with 16 bases between. The CDR3 DNA reads as TGTGCCAGCAGTGGCGGGATGGTAACACCCACCTTC. This translates into CASSGGMVTPTF.

V usage is TRBV6-2 or TRBV6-3 and J usage is TRBJ2-7; unclear D gene. The CDR3 spans 14 residues. V gave up 2 bases and J gave up 3 bases, with 11 bases separating them. Germline V gene sequence: CDR1 MNHEY, CDR2 SVGEGT. The CDR3 reads CASSYVISGYEQYF. In nucleotides, the CDR3 is TGTGCCAGCAGTTACGTTATCTCTGGCTACGAGCAGTACTTC.

This clonotype was observed a handful of times. V gene TRBV15 combines with J gene TRBJ2-7; 9 bases line up with TRBD1. V lost 3 bases and J lost 3; bases outside the gene matches: 6. The germline gives CDR1 LNHNV, CDR2 YYDKDF (reference sequence). The CDR3 length is 15 residues. CDR3 nucleotides: TGTGCCACCAGCAGGGACCGGGACAGGGACTACGAGCAGTACTTC. Translating gives CATSRDRDRDYEQYF.

This clonotype was seen a few times. The chain employs TRBV15 and TRBJ2-7; TRBD1 matches at 7 bases. In germline, CDR1 is LNHNV, CDR2 YYDKDF (reference sequence). The CDR3 runs 13 residues. With 0 bases clipped from V and 6 bases from J, the junction kept 2 bases outside the gene matches. The CDR3 region is CATSRETGREQYF. The CDR3 DNA sequence: TGTGCCACCAGCAGAGAGACAGGGCGCGAGCAGTACTTC.

This clonotype was recorded only once. This chain uses TRBV28 with TRBJ1-5; perhaps TRBD1 as D (6 bases). V was cut by 5 bases and J by 5 bases, with 13 bases left in between. CDR1 and CDR2 (germline): MDHEN, SYDVKM. The CDR3 covers 14 residues. The CDR3 DNA reads TGTGCCAGCAGTGGGCACAGGGCGCATCAGCCCCAGCATTTT. Its protein product is CASSGHRAHQPQHF. The entire variable domain, with the rest obtained from reference TRBV28 and TRBJ1-5, is as follows: DVKVTQSSRYLVKRTGEKVFLECVQDMDHENMFWYRQDPGLGLRLIYFSYDVKMKEKGDIPEGYSVSREKKERFSLILESASTNQTSMYLCASSGHRAHQPQHFGDGTRLSIL.

The chain employs TRBV7-2 and TRBJ1-1, with D perhaps matching TRBD1 (5 bases). The germline V gene has CDR1 SGHTA and CDR2 FQGNSA. The length of the CDR3 is 14 residues. The V gene lost 2 bases and the J gene lost 7 bases, with 14 bases spanning the gap. The CDR3 DNA sequence: TGTGCCAGCAGCTTAATGGGACCGAGCCATGAAGCTTTCTTT. Its protein is CASSLMGPSHEAFF. The full variable domain, in which reference TRBV7-2 and TRBJ1-1 provide the parts outside the CDR3, is GAGVSQSPSNKVTEKGKDVELRCDPISGHTALYWYRQSLGQGLEFLIYFQGNSAPDKSGLPSDRFSAERTGGSVSTLTIQRTQQEDSAVYLCASSLMGPSHEAFFGQGTRLTVV.

This chain uses TRBV6-1 with TRBJ1-5; 9 positions agree with TRBD1. Germline V gene data show CDR1 as MNHNS and CDR2 as SASEGT. This CDR3 contains 16 residues. The J segment lost 4 bases and the V segment lost 6 bases, leaving 10 bases of the junction unmatched. CDR3 bases: TGTGCCAGCAGCCCCGGGACAGGGCATAATAATCAGCCCCAGCATTTT. Protein: CASSPGTGHNNQPQHF.

The count of this clonotype is one. The genes are TRBV19 and TRBJ2-3; TRBD1 or TRBD2 may be the D gene (5 bases each). Germline CDR1 LNHDA, CDR2 SQIVND (reference sequence). The V end lost 10 bases, the J end lost 2 bases, and 28 bases lay between the germline ends. This CDR3 is built from 18 residues. CDR3: CATKPPGPNLIFTDTQYF. The CDR3 DNA follows: TGTGCCACTAAACCTCCGGGACCAAATCTTATATTCACAGATACGCAGTATTTT.

The V call is TRBV5-1, the J call TRBJ2-2; TRBD1 aligns across 11 bases. The CDR3 length is 16 residues. CDR1 and CDR2 from the germline V gene are SGHRS and YFSETQ. V gave up 0 bases and J gave up 4 bases; unmatched junction bases: 2. This chain's CDR3 is CASSLDGTGGTGELFF. CDR3 nucleotides: TGCGCCAGCAGCTTGGACGGGACAGGGGGCACCGGGGAGCTGTTTTTT.

The J gene is TRBJ2-5, the V gene TRBV4-1; the D gene is possibly TRBD1 (6 bases). This CDR3 has 14 residues. Trimming stripped 4 bases from V and 2 bases from J, with 11 bases between. Germline CDR1 and CDR2: MGHRA and YSYEKL. The DNA of the CDR3 is TGCGCCAGCAGCCCTTCGGACAGACAAGAGACCCAGTACTTC. Protein sequence: CASSPSDRQETQYF.

The rearrangement uses TRBV5-1 and TRBJ2-7, with D possibly being TRBD1 (5 bases). Deletions cut 4 bases from V and 1 base from J, with 15 bases between. The CDR3 covers 15 residues. Per germline, CDR1 SGHRS and CDR2 YFSETQ. CDR3 sequence (DNA): TGCGCCAGCAGCCAAGATGGGGCAGGGTCCTACGAGCAGTACTTC. This gives the protein CASSQDGAGSYEQYF.

This clonotype was found a few times. The chain has TRBV6-5 and TRBJ1-6; unclear D gene. The V end was cut by 1 base, the J end by 10 bases, with 14 bases between. The length of the CDR3 is 15 residues. Germline-derived CDR1 and CDR2 are MNHEY and SVGAGI. The CDR3 DNA reads TGTGCCAGCAGTTACTGGGCCCTGGCCCCCTCACCCCTCCACTTT. It translates to CASSYWALAPSPLHF.

The rearrangement joins TRBV6-2 or TRBV6-3 to TRBJ2-5, with D possibly matching TRBD2 (6 bases). Trimming cost V 5 bases and J 2 bases, with 15 bases left between them. The CDR3 is 15 amino acids. Germline loops: CDR1 MNHEY, CDR2 SVGEGT. In nucleotides, the CDR3 is TGTGCCAGCAGTCCCCCCGGGACTCCTCAAGAGACCCAGTACTTC. Encoded protein: CASSPPGTPQETQYF.

This chain connects TRBV28 to TRBJ1-1; D is perhaps TRBD1 (6 bases). The germline V gene has CDR1 MDHEN and CDR2 SYDVKM. Trimming took 5 bases from V and 5 from J, leaving 21 bases between them. CDR3 size: 16 residues. The DNA for the CDR3 is TGTGCCAGCAGTATTACAGGGATTGCCGGGCGTACTGAAGCTTTCTTT. This sequence encodes CASSITGIAGRTEAFF.

This chain links TRBV15 with TRBJ1-4, with 7 bases identical to TRBD1. This CDR3 is built from 16 residues. Germline V lookup: CDR1 LNHNV, CDR2 YYDKDF (reference sequence). V was pared by 2 bases and J by 5 bases, with 8 bases of the junction left unmatched. The CDR3 sequence: CATSRNPGQRNEKLFF. In DNA, the CDR3 is TGTGCCACCAGCAGAAATCCGGGACAGCGGAATGAAAAACTGTTTTTT.